Listed here is a single TCR beta chain. Its antigen is unknown. This sample is drawn from a study of cytomegalovirus exposure and HLA in healthy donors. Looking at the study overall: As an earlier analysis found, 150 million to 200 million T cells yielded fewer than 130 million unique TCR beta sequences. General study results and limits: A later analysis, which compared TCR beta chains of equal frequency, found the HLA-associated ones more clonally expanded.

This PCR relied on a set of 60 Vbeta primers and 13 Jbeta primers. The data were produced by immunoSEQ multiplex PCR, yet TCRdb's version contains in-frame clones alone and is incomplete. The repertoire holds around 120,000 clones, with around 62% as singletons. Material: PBMCs. The source of this sequence is a young man in good health and CMV-seropositive.

CDR3 DNA sequence: TGTGCCAGCAGTCTAACAGGGTGGGGGTATGGCTACACCTTC. Its protein product is CASSLTGWGYGYTF. The rearrangement joins TRBV27 to TRBJ1-2; tentatively, D is TRBD1 (6 bases). The V end lost 5 bases, the J end lost 5 bases, and 15 bases lay between the germline ends. Germline V gene lookup returns CDR1 MNHEY and CDR2 SMNVEV (reference sequence). CDR3 size: 14 residues.